Listed below are T cell receptor beta chains from one sample, sequenced in a study of T-cell memory formation after mild COVID-19. Each CDR3 protein is one row after TCRdb ran MiXCR on the 5' RACE reads. The repertoire consists of roughly 120,000 distinct CDR3 sequences, with approximately 22% occurring once and the leading ten covering approximately 40%. Material for sequencing was PBMCs or a T cell subset sorted from them (not recorded which). These TCRs come from a man between 18 and 29 years old who had mild COVID-19 (a few samples of this study predate the infection). Cell type and time point are not known. The CDR3 runs from the conserved cysteine through the conserved F or W. A D gene is named only where the DNA matches it firmly. The size entry is marked missing in some rows and otherwise reads once, few, many or a size class.

abundance | j_gene | v_gene | d_gene | CDR3nt | CDR3aa
. | TRBJ2-7 | TRBV9 | TRBD1 | TGTGCCAGCAGCGCAACACTCCGGACAGGGATAGACGAGCAGTACTTC | CASSATLRTGIDEQYF
. | TRBJ1-1 | TRBV7-9 | . | TGTGCCAGCAGCCCGTGGACGGGGAACACTGAAGCTTTCTTT | CASSPWTGNTEAFF
. | TRBJ2-6 | TRBV5-1 | . | TGCGCCACTTCGAGCTCTGGGGCCAACGTCCTGACTTTC | CATSSSGANVLTF
. | TRBJ2-3 | TRBV4-2 | TRBD1 | TGTGCCAGCAGCCAAGTAGTAGGTGCAGGGGGCGCAGCAGATACGCAGTATTTT | CASSQVVGAGGAADTQYF
. | TRBJ1-2 | TRBV2 | . | TGTGCCAGCAGTGTGAGTGCTGGAACAAACTATGGCTACACCTTC | CASSVSAGTNYGYTF
few | TRBJ2-7 | TRBV15 | . | TGTGCCACCAGCACGGGCAGGGAAAGGAGGGAGCAGTACTTC | CATSTGRERREQYF
once | TRBJ2-2 | TRBV6-2/TRBV6-3 | . | TGTGCCAGCTGCCTCGGGAGCCCCGGGACCGGGGAGCTGTTTTTT | CASCLGSPGTGELFF
few | TRBJ2-3 | TRBV7-2 | . | TGTGCCAGCAGCCCATCCCCACGTGACACAGATACGCAGTATTTT | CASSPSPRDTDTQYF
few | TRBJ2-5 | TRBV12-3/TRBV12-4 | TRBD2 | TGTGCCAGCAAGGGACTAGCGGGACTGCTGGAGACCCAGTACTTC | CASKGLAGLLETQYF
. | TRBJ1-2 | TRBV7-9 | . | TGTGCCAGCAGCTTAGACGGGTCCGGCGTAAATGGCTACACCTTC | CASSLDGSGVNGYTF
few | TRBJ2-3 | TRBV12-3/TRBV12-4 | TRBD2 | TGTGCCAGCAGTCTAGCGGGCCGTGGAGATACGCAGTATTTT | CASSLAGRGDTQYF
few | TRBJ2-6 | TRBV6-2/TRBV6-3 | . | TGTGCCAGCAGCTCGCCGGGGCTTGGGGCCAACGTCCTGACTTTC | CASSSPGLGANVLTF
few | TRBJ1-6 | TRBV20-1 | TRBD1 | TGCAGTGCGTGGACAGGGGCCGAGAGTTCACCCCTCCACTTT | CSAWTGAESSPLHF
. | TRBJ2-5 | TRBV12-3/TRBV12-4 | TRBD2 | TGTGCCAGCAGCCAGGGAGGGACCTCCCCGTGGACCCAGTACTTC | CASSQGGTSPWTQYF
. | TRBJ2-7 | TRBV15 | TRBD2 | TGTGCCACCAGCGGGGGGGGGAACGAGCAGTACTTC | CATSGGGNEQYF
. | TRBJ1-5 | TRBV6-5 | . | TGTGCCAGCAGTTACTCAGGGGTCCAGCCCCAGCATTTT | CASSYSGVQPQHF
many | TRBJ2-1 | TRBV9 | TRBD2 | TGTGCCAGCAGCGTGGCTAGCGGGGGGTTAAATGAGCAGTTCTTC | CASSVASGGLNEQFF
. | TRBJ2-7 | TRBV2 | TRBD1 | TGTGCCAGCAGTGACTTTTTCCTGGGGACAGGGGGCTACGAGCAGTACTTC | CASSDFFLGTGGYEQYF
few | TRBJ2-3 | TRBV7-2 | TRBD2 | TGTGCCAGCAGCCACAGCGGGGTCGGGGTGGGCACAGATACGCAGTATTTT | CASSHSGVGVGTDTQYF
. | TRBJ2-3 | TRBV7-2 | . | TGTGCCAGCAGTTTCCGGACTCGCAGCACAGATACGCAGTATTTT | CASSFRTRSTDTQYF
. | TRBJ1-4 | TRBV20-1 | . | TGCAGTGCTGGAGGGAAGGAAAAACTGTTTTTT | CSAGGKEKLFF
few | TRBJ2-7 | TRBV29-1 | . | TGCAGCGTCCGAGCCTCAGGGGAGCAGTACTTC | CSVRASGEQYF
. | TRBJ2-5 | TRBV13 | TRBD1 | TGTGCCAGCAGCTTAGTAAACAGGGGGCTAGAGACCCAGTACTTC | CASSLVNRGLETQYF
few | TRBJ1-1 | TRBV6-5 | . | TGTGCCAGCAGTTACAAGGGACTCGAGAACACTGAAGCTTTCTTT | CASSYKGLENTEAFF
. | TRBJ2-3 | TRBV20-1 | . | TGCAGTGCTGACCCCCCCCTCCTCCGGGACGGGTGGAAGGCTAGCACAGATACGCAGTATTTT | CSADPPLLRDGWKASTDTQYF
few | TRBJ2-2 | TRBV5-1 | . | TGCGCCAGCAGCTTCAGTGCCGGGGAGCTGTTTTTT | CASSFSAGELFF
few | TRBJ2-2 | TRBV29-1 | TRBD1 | TGCAGCGTGCCCGGGACAGGGAAAACCGGGGAGCTGTTTTTT | CSVPGTGKTGELFF
. | TRBJ1-1 | TRBV6-2/TRBV6-3 | . | TGTGCCAGCAGTTATGGGTATCTGAACACTGAAGCTTTCTTT | CASSYGYLNTEAFF
. | TRBJ1-2 | TRBV6-6 | . | TGTGCCAGCAGTTACTCGTTGTCGAAGAGGGGCTACACCTTC | CASSYSLSKRGYTF
few | TRBJ2-3 | TRBV27 | . | TGTGCCAGCAGCCCCACCTCCGATACGCAGTATTTT | CASSPTSDTQYF
. | TRBJ2-1 | TRBV9 | TRBD2 | TGTGCCAGCAGCTACGGGGGGGCCAACAATGAGCAGTTCTTC | CASSYGGANNEQFF
. | TRBJ2-1 | TRBV12-5 | TRBD2 | TGTGCTAGTGGTTTGGCTAGCGGGGTCTACAATGAGCAGTTCTTC | CASGLASGVYNEQFF
. | TRBJ2-5 | TRBV12-3/TRBV12-4 | . | TGTGCCAGCAGCGAAACCATTCCAGCCCAGTACTTC | CASSETIPAQYF
. | TRBJ2-5 | TRBV7-3 | TRBD1 | TGTGCCAGCAGCTGGGGACAGGGGGAGACCCAGTACTTC | CASSWGQGETQYF
. | TRBJ1-1 | TRBV5-1 | TRBD1 | TGCGCCAGCTATCCCGGGACAGGGGGACCTGAAGCTTTCTTT | CASYPGTGGPEAFF
. | TRBJ1-3 | TRBV7-9 | TRBD1 | TGTGCCAGCAGCTGGACAGGGGGCCGTGGAAACACCATATATTTT | CASSWTGGRGNTIYF
. | TRBJ1-5 | TRBV12-3/TRBV12-4 | . | TGTGCCAGCCTGTTTGGCCCGGGGGGTCAGCCCCAGCATTTT | CASLFGPGGQPQHF
many | TRBJ2-3 | TRBV18 | TRBD2 | TGTGCCAGCTCGCCGACTAGCGCCACCACCACAGATACGCAGTATTTT | CASSPTSATTTDTQYF
. | TRBJ2-5 | TRBV27 | . | TGTGCCAGCGCCTGGGGGGTTTCAAGCGAGACCCAGTACTTC | CASAWGVSSETQYF
few | TRBJ2-2 | TRBV7-2 | . | TGTGCCAGCGGCCAGGTGGCCGGGGAGCTGTTTTTT | CASGQVAGELFF
many | TRBJ1-5 | TRBV12-3/TRBV12-4 | . | TGTGCCAGCAGTTTTTGGGGAGGCGATCAGCCCCAGCATTTT | CASSFWGGDQPQHF
. | TRBJ2-1 | TRBV7-2 | TRBD1 | TGTGCCAGCAGCTACCCTGGACAGGGAAGGACCTACAATGAGCAGTTCTTC | CASSYPGQGRTYNEQFF
. | TRBJ2-5 | TRBV4-1 | TRBD2 | TGCGCCAGCAGCCAACGGACTAGCGGGGTACAAGAGACCCAGTACTTC | CASSQRTSGVQETQYF
few | TRBJ1-1 | TRBV5-1 | TRBD1 | TGCGCCAGCAGCAGAGACAGGGCTGAAGCTTTCTTT | CASSRDRAEAFF
. | TRBJ1-2 | TRBV9 | TRBD1 | TGTGCCAGCAGCGTAGTACAGACAGGGGAACTCTATGGCTACACCTTC | CASSVVQTGELYGYTF
. | TRBJ2-3 | TRBV20-1 | . | TGCAGTGCTAAGAGCACAGATACGCAGTATTTT | CSAKSTDTQYF
. | TRBJ2-7 | TRBV4-1 | . | TGCGCCAGCAGCCAAGAAGCAGGGATCTACGAGCAGTACTTC | CASSQEAGIYEQYF
. | TRBJ1-1 | TRBV4-1 | . | TGCGCCAGCAGCCAGTTCGGGACTGAAGCTTTCTTT | CASSQFGTEAFF
many | TRBJ2-7 | TRBV6-2/TRBV6-3 | . | TGTGCCAGCAGAACCGGGACATGGACGAAAGGGCAGTACTTC | CASRTGTWTKGQYF
few | TRBJ2-1 | TRBV7-2 | . | TGTGCCAGCAGCCCCCTTTACCCAGGGACACCCTACAATGAGCAGTTCTTC | CASSPLYPGTPYNEQFF
few | TRBJ2-2 | TRBV19 | TRBD1 | TGTGCCAGTAGTATTACAGGGGGGCGCACCGGGGAGCTGTTTTTT | CASSITGGRTGELFF
few | TRBJ2-3 | TRBV11-2 | TRBD2 | TGTGCCAGCAGCTTAGAAAAGTCGGGGGGGCTTACAGATACGCAGTATTTT | CASSLEKSGGLTDTQYF
few | TRBJ1-4 | TRBV27 | TRBD1 | TGTGCCAGCAGTTCCGGGACAGCAAATGAAAAACTGTTTTTT | CASSSGTANEKLFF
few | TRBJ1-3 | TRBV29-1 | . | TGCAGCGTTGTCATCGGGAGCTCTGGAAACACCATATATTTT | CSVVIGSSGNTIYF
many | TRBJ2-2 | TRBV12-3/TRBV12-4 | . | TGTGCCAGCAGTTTTTCCGGGGAGCTGTTTTTT | CASSFSGELFF
few | TRBJ1-5 | TRBV2 | . | TGTGCCAGCAGGGACCGGGACCTCAATCAGCCCCAGCATTTT | CASRDRDLNQPQHF